The 12 T cell receptor beta chains given below trace back to one sample, sequenced in a study of cytomegalovirus exposure and HLA in healthy donors. It was with 60 Vbeta and 13 Jbeta primers that the PCR ran. Assay used: immunoSEQ multiplex PCR; TCRdb lists only in-frame clones, some missing. In the table there are some 160,000 clones, over 55% of which are singletons. The sample was PBMCs. Source of these receptors: a man in his forties in good health and CMV-seronegative.

The genes are TRBV13 and TRBJ2-3, with 7 bases that match TRBD2. CDR1 PRHDT and CDR2 FYEKMQ come from the germline V gene (reference sequence). This CDR3 comprises 14 residues. The V and J ends lost 8 bases and 4 bases, in that order; junction bases with no gene match: 9. The CDR3 spells CASGSGLQPDTQYF. In DNA, the CDR3 is TGTGCCAGCGGATCGGGACTACAACCAGATACGCAGTATTTT. The variable domain in full, with the rest retrieved from reference TRBV13 and TRBJ2-3, is AAGVIQSPRHLIKEKRETATLKCYPIPRHDTVYWYQQGPGQDPQFLISFYEKMQSDKGSIPDRFSAQQFSDYHSELNMSSLELGDSALYFCASGSGLQPDTQYFGPGTRLTVL.

As concerns this clone: Other nucleotide sequences in the sample specify the same CDR3. This rearrangement joins TRBV5-1 to TRBJ2-7; TRBD2 agrees at 7 bases. The V segment lost 4 bases and the J segment 0 bases; nucleotides outside the gene matches: 7. This CDR3 is 15 amino acids long. Germline V lookup: CDR1 SGHRS, CDR2 YFSETQ. DNA for the CDR3: TGCGCCAGCAGCCCCCGGGGCGGGGGCTCCTACGAGCAGTACTTC. Its translation is CASSPRGGGSYEQYF.

This clone was counted a few times. This chain uses TRBV7-9 with TRBJ2-3; 8 nucleotides align to TRBD2. The trim removed 5 bases at V and 0 bases at J, leaving 4 bases unmatched. The CDR3 runs 15 residues. Looked up from germline, CDR1 is SEHNR and CDR2 is FQNEAQ (reference sequence). The CDR3 DNA reads TGTGCCAGCAGCCAGCGGGAGCCTAGCACAGATACGCAGTATTTT. Its translation: CASSQREPSTDTQYF.

The chain joins TRBV7-9 to TRBJ2-7; the D gene is possibly TRBD1 (5 bases). CDR3 length: 12 residues. Germline CDR1 SEHNR, CDR2 FQNEAQ (reference sequence). Trimming pared 5 bases from V and 6 bases from J, leaving 11 bases between. This CDR3 is CASSPEQAEQYF. In DNA form, the CDR3 reads TGTGCCAGCAGCCCCGAACAGGCCGAGCAGTACTTC.

The gene calls are TRBV28 and TRBJ2-1, with a tentative D call TRBD1 (6 bases). V lost 6 bases and J 2 bases, leaving 26 bases between the germline ends. The germline CDR1 and CDR2 sequences are MDHEN and SYDVKM. This CDR3 contains 19 residues. CDR3 sequence: CASSVKGLGRGRAYNEQFF. The CDR3, as DNA: TGTGCCAGCAGCGTGAAAGGATTAGGCAGGGGTCGCGCCTACAATGAGCAGTTCTTC. Full variable domain (remainder filled in from reference TRBV28 and TRBJ2-1): DVKVTQSSRYLVKRTGEKVFLECVQDMDHENMFWYRQDPGLGLRLIYFSYDVKMKEKGDIPEGYSVSREKKERFSLILESASTNQTSMYLCASSVKGLGRGRAYNEQFFGPGTRLTVL.

With regard to this clone: At one boundary the junction diverges from the germline segment, which might be a read error. CDR3 in amino acids: CASSIASSYEQYF. The CDR3 DNA follows: TGTGCCAGCAGCATAGCTAGCTCCTACGAGCAGTACTTC. The V call is TRBV7-6, the J call TRBJ2-7; D unresolved. Germline lookup yields CDR1 SGHVS and CDR2 FNYEAQ. The CDR3 totals 13 residues.

This rearrangement joins TRBV10-3 to TRBJ1-1; no firm D call. V gave up 3 bases and J gave up 9 bases, with 14 bases separating them. The germline V gene encodes CDR1 ENHRY and CDR2 SYGVKD. The CDR3 runs 13 residues. The CDR3 protein is CAISDFSADKAFF. DNA of the CDR3: TGTGCCATCAGTGATTTTTCGGCGGATAAAGCTTTCTTT.

The CDR3 DNA reads as TGTGCCAGCAGCTTGGTTGGCAGGTACGAGCAGTACTTC. As protein: CASSLVGRYEQYF. The genes are TRBV5-5 and TRBJ2-7; no clear D. Germline assignment: CDR1 SGHKS and CDR2 YYEKEE (reference sequence). Trimming took 0 bases from V and 4 from J, leaving 8 bases between them. The CDR3 runs 13 residues.

The V gene is TRBV9, the J gene TRBJ2-7, with 7 nucleotides matching TRBD2. The CDR3 spans 14 residues. From germline, CDR1 is SGDLS and CDR2 YYNGEE. The V segment lost 3 bases and the J segment 0 bases; nucleotides outside the gene matches: 3. In DNA, the CDR3 is TGTGCCAGCAGCGGCCGGGACTACTCCTACGAGCAGTACTTC. It codes for CASSGRDYSYEQYF. Looking up the rest from reference TRBV9 and TRBJ2-7 gives the full variable domain: DSGVTQTPKHLITATGQRVTLRCSPRSGDLSVYWYQQSLDQGLQFLIQYYNGEERAKGNILERFSAQQFPDLHSELNLSSLELGDSALYFCASSGRDYSYEQYFGPGTRLTVT.

This clone was seen a handful of times. This sample includes further DNA sequences coding for the same CDR3. V gene TRBV7-6 combines with J gene TRBJ2-1; D is uncertain. The germline V gene has CDR1 SGHVS and CDR2 FNYEAQ. V was shortened by 2 bases and J by 0 bases, with 8 bases between the two germline ends. This CDR3 is built from 15 residues. CDR3 DNA: TGTGCCAGCAGCTTACTCAGAAGCTCCTACAATGAGCAGTTCTTC. Its translation is CASSLLRSSYNEQFF.

This sequence joins TRBV5-5 and TRBJ2-5, with D possibly being TRBD1 (6 bases). V shed 1 base and J shed 4 bases, with 14 bases lying between them. Germline CDR1 SGHKS, CDR2 YYEKEE (reference sequence). There are 15 residues in the CDR3. CDR3 amino acids: CASSLNSGVGETQYF. The CDR3 DNA reads TGTGCCAGCAGCTTGAACTCAGGGGTTGGAGAGACCCAGTACTTC.

This clone came up a few times. The chain recombines TRBV25-1 with TRBJ1-1, with D perhaps TRBD1 (6 bases). V shed 8 bases and J shed 8 bases, with 24 bases lying between them. This CDR3 region has 15 residues. Germline V gives CDR1 MGHDK, CDR2 SYGVNS. DNA of the CDR3: TGTGCCAGCCACCTGGAGGTTGATGGAGACAGGGAAGCTTTCTTT. It yields the protein CASHLEVDGDREAFF.